One sample yielded the 28 T cell receptor beta chains listed below, sequenced in a study of blood T cell repertoires in COVID-19. Sequenced by immunoSEQ multiplex PCR; TCRdb stores in-frame clones only, minus some. The sample lists a few hundred thousand clones, over 65% seen once, with around 3.4% in the top ten. Material for sequencing was peripheral blood. These receptors were taken from a woman older than 75 with acute or convalescent COVID-19.

The chain joins TRBV6-5 to TRBJ2-2; D perhaps matches TRBD2 (5 bases). Germline-derived CDR1 and CDR2 are MNHEY and SVGAGI. The CDR3 runs 14 residues. V was trimmed by 6 bases and J by 3 bases, leaving 11 bases between them. The CDR3 protein is CASRSRRYTGELFF. In DNA form, the CDR3 reads TGTGCCAGCAGGAGCCGGAGGTACACCGGGGAGCTGTTTTTT.

V gene TRBV19 combines with J gene TRBJ2-5, with a possible D match to TRBD2 (6 bases). CDR3 length equals 16 residues. CDR1 and CDR2 (germline): LNHDA, SQIVND (reference sequence). Trimming shortened V by 5 bases and J by 5 bases, and 21 bases separated the two germline ends. CDR3 amino acids: CASSPLSGRGKETQYF. As DNA, the CDR3 is TGTGCCAGTAGTCCGTTGAGCGGGCGAGGGAAGGAGACCCAGTACTTC. The variable domain in full, completed from reference TRBV19 and TRBJ2-5, reads DGGITQSPKYLFRKEGQNVTLSCEQNLNHDAMYWYRQDPGQGLRLIYYSQIVNDFQKGDIAEGYSVSREKKESFPLTVTSAQKNPTAFYLCASSPLSGRGKETQYFGPGTRLLVL.

This sequence joins TRBV5-4 and TRBJ1-3; 9 positions match TRBD1. CDR3 length: 19 residues. Trimming cost V 3 bases and J 0 bases; bases outside gene matches: 13. CDR1 and CDR2 from the germline V gene are SGHNT and YYREEE (reference sequence). The CDR3 is CASSSPAGTGLSSGNTIYF. CDR3 DNA: TGTGCCAGCAGCTCCCCAGCGGGGACAGGGCTGAGCTCTGGAAACACCATATATTTT. Variable domain in full (rest from reference TRBV5-4 and TRBJ1-3): ETGVTQSPTHLIKTRGQQVTLRCSSQSGHNTVSWYQQALGQGPQFIFQYYREEENGRGNFPPRFSGLQFPNYSSELNVNALELDDSALYLCASSSPAGTGLSSGNTIYFGEGSWLTVV.

This chain links TRBV6-4 with TRBJ1-3, with 7 bases that match TRBD1. Germline V gives CDR1 MRHNA, CDR2 SNTAGT. The CDR3 has 16 amino acids. V lost 5 bases and J lost 5; bases outside the gene matches: 12. The DNA for the CDR3 is TGTGCCAGCAGTCATAGACAGGGAAGGACAAGAAACACCATATATTTT. It encodes CASSHRQGRTRNTIYF.

V and J are TRBV5-4 and TRBJ2-7; TRBD1 agrees at 7 bases. Germline V CDR1 and CDR2: SGHNT, YYREEE (reference sequence). V dropped 2 bases and J dropped 3; count of bases not matched to a gene: 5. The CDR3 extends over 14 amino acids. CDR3 region: CASSLSGGNYEQYF. DNA of the CDR3: TGTGCCAGCAGCTTATCAGGGGGTAACTACGAGCAGTACTTC.

This clone has a handful of counts. The chain is built from TRBV15 and TRBJ2-7, with 7 nucleotides matching TRBD2. This CDR3 comprises 16 residues. Losses at the gene ends were 1 base for V and 0 bases for J; bases not matched to a gene: 6. CDR1 is LNHNV and CDR2 is YYDKDF in the germline V gene (reference sequence). DNA of the CDR3: TGTGCCACCAGCAGAGGGAACGGGAGGAGCTCCTACGAGCAGTACTTC. It yields the protein CATSRGNGRSSYEQYF.

The chain combines TRBV5-6 with TRBJ1-2; 7 bases align to TRBD1. The ends lost 4 bases at V and 4 bases at J; junction bases unmatched: 7. This CDR3 comprises 14 residues. Germline V CDR1 and CDR2: SGHDT, YYEEEE. The chain's CDR3 is CASSKNQGVYGYTF. The CDR3 region has the DNA TGTGCCAGCAGCAAAAATCAGGGGGTCTATGGCTACACCTTC.

This clone was picked up many times. This chain joins TRBV3-1 (or the pseudogene TRBV3-2) and TRBJ2-5, with TRBD2 identical over 11 bases. This CDR3 is built from 16 residues. Germline V gene lookup returns CDR1 LGHDT and CDR2 YNNKEL (reference sequence). Trimming removed 3 bases from V and 4 bases from J; junction bases left unmatched: 7. The CDR3 bases are TGTGCCAGCAGCCAGACTAGCGGGACTCTTGGAGAGACCCAGTACTTC. It yields the protein CASSQTSGTLGETQYF.

This clone was observed a few times. The chain has TRBV11-2 and TRBJ2-5, with 7 bases matching TRBD2. Germline V gene lookup returns CDR1 SGHAT and CDR2 FQNNGV. The J segment lost 7 bases and the V segment lost 1 base, leaving 12 bases of the junction unmatched. CDR3 length: 16 amino acids. This chain's CDR3 is CASSLVGTGGSVTQYF. The CDR3 DNA follows: TGTGCCAGCAGCTTAGTAGGGACGGGGGGATCGGTGACCCAGTACTTC.

The J gene is TRBJ2-3, the V gene TRBV6-5, with 10 positions matching TRBD2. CDR3 length equals 15 residues. The germline gives CDR1 MNHEY, CDR2 SVGAGI. V was pared by 7 bases and J by 3 bases, with 7 bases of the junction left unmatched. CDR3 in amino acids: CASTQLAGWTDTQYF. As DNA, the CDR3 is TGTGCCAGCACCCAACTAGCGGGATGGACAGATACGCAGTATTTT.

The V and J genes are TRBV19 and TRBJ1-1; a weak D match, TRBD1 (6 bases). The CDR3 loop spans 18 amino acids. From germline, CDR1 is LNHDA and CDR2 SQIVND (reference sequence). V dropped 3 bases and J dropped 5 bases, with 25 bases sitting between them. The CDR3 here is CASSISQGRTWAKTEAFF. The CDR3 DNA reads as TGTGCCAGTAGTATTAGCCAGGGGCGAACTTGGGCAAAGACTGAAGCTTTCTTT.

The V and J genes are TRBV2 and TRBJ1-1, with TRBD1 identical over 7 bases. V shed 6 bases, J shed 1 base, and the junction held 8 bases outside the gene matches. This CDR3 is built from 15 residues. Germline-derived CDR1 and CDR2 are SNHLY and FYNNEI. CDR3 nucleotides: TGTGCCAGCAGAGAGCAGGGGGTCGCGAACACTGAAGCTTTCTTT. It yields the protein CASREQGVANTEAFF.

This clone appeared a single time. This chain uses TRBV6-5 with TRBJ1-2; perhaps TRBD1 as D (5 bases). V gave up 1 base and J gave up 7 bases, with 10 bases separating them. Germline V CDR1 and CDR2: MNHEY, SVGAGI. There are 13 residues in the CDR3. The CDR3 nucleotides read TGTGCCAGCAGTTACTTGGCAGGGTTTGGCTACACCTTC. Residues: CASSYLAGFGYTF.

The CDR3 bases are TGTGCCATCATGGGGGACAACTCTTATGGCTACACCTTC. This translates into CAIMGDNSYGYTF. The chain combines TRBV10-3 with TRBJ1-2; TRBD1 might be the D (6 bases). The germline gives CDR1 ENHRY, CDR2 SYGVKD. V was shortened by 7 bases and J by 5 bases, with 14 bases between the two germline ends. This CDR3 has 13 amino acids.

CDR3 sequence (DNA): TGTGCCAGTAGTTCCGGGACTCTCGGGGAGACCCAGTACTTC. Translating gives CASSSGTLGETQYF. This chain links TRBV19 with TRBJ2-5; perhaps TRBD2 as D (6 bases). Germline CDR1 LNHDA, CDR2 SQIVND (reference sequence). The CDR3 contains 14 residues. The V gene lost 5 bases and the J gene lost 5 bases, with 15 bases spanning the gap.

This chain's CDR3 is CASTPGSVSGNTIYF. The CDR3 DNA reads as TGTGCCAGCACCCCGGGGAGCGTTTCTGGAAACACCATATATTTT. The genes are TRBV11-2 and TRBJ1-3; D is undetermined. The CDR3 length is 15 residues. Germline-derived CDR1 and CDR2 are SGHAT and FQNNGV. The ends were cut back, 7 bases at V and 1 base at J, with 14 bases in the middle. Complete variable domain (other parts from reference TRBV11-2 and TRBJ1-3): EAGVAQSPRYKIIEKRQSVAFWCNPISGHATLYWYQQILGQGPKLLIQFQNNGVVDDSQLPKDRFSAERLKGVDSTLKIQPAKLEDSAVYLCASTPGSVSGNTIYFGEGSWLTVV.

This clone was seen only once. Other DNA sequences in the same sample also yield this CDR3. J is TRBJ2-7 and V is TRBV5-1, with 12 bases aligning to TRBD1. The CDR3 consists of 15 residues. The V and J ends lost 2 bases and 4 bases, in that order; junction bases with no gene match: 4. CDR1 is SGHRS, CDR2 YFSETQ, per germline. The CDR3 here is CASSLPGQGAYEQYF. CDR3 sequence (DNA): TGCGCCAGCAGCTTACCGGGACAGGGGGCGTACGAGCAGTACTTC.

This clone was seen just once. The CDR3 reads CASSLADRSGNTIYF. In nucleotides, the CDR3 is TGTGCCAGCAGCTTAGCGGACAGGTCTGGAAACACCATATATTTT. V and J are TRBV7-6 and TRBJ1-3, with 7 bases aligning to TRBD1. V lost 0 bases, J lost 1 base, and 0 bases stayed unmatched. This CDR3 has 15 amino acids. From germline, CDR1 is SGHVS and CDR2 FNYEAQ.

This clone was seen once. V usage is TRBV3-1 (or the pseudogene TRBV3-2) and J usage is TRBJ2-1, with D perhaps TRBD2 (7 bases). CDR1 is LGHDT and CDR2 is YNNKEL in the germline V gene (reference sequence). Trimming shortened V by 5 bases and J by 9 bases, and 23 bases separated the two germline ends. This CDR3 is built from 16 residues. The CDR3 here is CASSILGTGGGGEQFF. The DNA for the CDR3 is TGTGCCAGCAGCATCCTCGGCACGGGGGGCGGAGGTGAGCAGTTCTTC.

This clone was seen a few times. The chain couples TRBV9 to TRBJ2-3, with D perhaps matching TRBD1 (5 bases). This CDR3 spans 14 amino acids. From germline, CDR1 is SGDLS and CDR2 YYNGEE. Deletions cut 4 bases from V and 4 bases from J, with 13 bases between. The CDR3, as DNA: TGTGCCAGCAGCCCAGGGCCGGGCGCAGATACGCAGTATTTT. Amino acids: CASSPGPGADTQYF.

The chain recombines TRBV27 with TRBJ1-2, with D unclear. The CDR3 runs 12 residues. V lost 5 bases and J lost 9, with 13 bases in between. CDR1 and CDR2 from the germline V gene are MNHEY and SMNVEV (reference sequence). This CDR3 reads CASSRRGGRYTF. In DNA form, the CDR3 reads TGTGCCAGCAGTCGCCGGGGAGGTCGCTACACCTTC.

The chain links TRBV12-3 or TRBV12-4 to TRBJ1-6; D might be TRBD1 (6 bases). The V end lost 4 bases, the J end lost 10 bases, and 11 bases lay between the germline ends. The length of the CDR3 is 13 residues. This chain's CDR3 is CASSSDRTSPLHF. Here the CDR3 DNA reads TGTGCCAGCAGTTCCGACAGGACCTCACCCCTCCACTTT.

This clone was detected only once. The chain links TRBV4-1 to TRBJ1-2; D unresolved. Between the trimmed V and J ends, which lost 0 bases and 4 bases, there was a span of 15 bases. Germline V gene data show CDR1 as MGHRA and CDR2 as YSYEKL. This CDR3 is 16 amino acids long. Here the CDR3 reads CASSQDYWAQLYGYTF. DNA for the CDR3: TGCGCCAGCAGCCAAGATTACTGGGCCCAACTCTATGGCTACACCTTC.

V is TRBV24-1 and J is TRBJ2-2; 8 bases fit TRBD2. Germline trimming cut 3 bases from V and 5 bases from J; bases unmatched to any gene: 10. The length of the CDR3 is 17 residues. Germline CDR1 KGHDR, CDR2 SFDVKD. As DNA, the CDR3 is TGTGCCACCAGTGATCTAAGCCAGGCGGGGGGAACCGGGGAGCTGTTTTTT. Amino acid sequence: CATSDLSQAGGTGELFF.

V usage is TRBV6-1 and J usage is TRBJ1-6; 7 nucleotides match TRBD1. Per germline, CDR1 MNHNS and CDR2 SASEGT. CDR3 length equals 17 residues. The trim removed 4 bases at V and 7 bases at J, leaving 13 bases unmatched. In nucleotides, the CDR3 is TGTGCCAGCAGTGCCCCCAATCGACAGGGCGGGAATTCACCCCTCCACTTT. Translation: CASSAPNRQGGNSPLHF.

This clone was counted at least ten times. The chain has TRBV6-1 and TRBJ1-3, with 9 positions matching TRBD1. This CDR3 contains 18 residues. V dropped 2 bases and J dropped 4; count of bases not matched to a gene: 12. Germline V gives CDR1 MNHNS, CDR2 SASEGT. The DNA of the CDR3 is TGTGCCAGCAGTGAACATGTCGTAGGACAGGGGTTAGGAAACACCATATATTTT. Its translation: CASSEHVVGQGLGNTIYF.

This chain connects TRBV3-1 (or the pseudogene TRBV3-2) to TRBJ2-7; TRBD1 matches at 7 bases. Germline V lookup: CDR1 LGHDT, CDR2 YNNKEL (reference sequence). The CDR3 extends over 14 amino acids. J gave up 1 base and V 4 bases, and 4 bases lay outside the gene matches. The CDR3 protein is CASSRAGGSYEQYF. In nucleotides, the CDR3 is TGTGCCAGCAGCCGGGCAGGGGGTTCCTACGAGCAGTACTTC.

The chain links TRBV2 to TRBJ1-4; D remains ambiguous. Germline lookup yields CDR1 SNHLY and CDR2 FYNNEI. CDR3 size: 14 residues. V was pared by 1 base and J by 4 bases, with 7 bases between. The CDR3 bases are TGTGCCAGCAGTGAAGGAGTGCTTAATGAAAAACTGTTTTTT. Its protein is CASSEGVLNEKLFF.